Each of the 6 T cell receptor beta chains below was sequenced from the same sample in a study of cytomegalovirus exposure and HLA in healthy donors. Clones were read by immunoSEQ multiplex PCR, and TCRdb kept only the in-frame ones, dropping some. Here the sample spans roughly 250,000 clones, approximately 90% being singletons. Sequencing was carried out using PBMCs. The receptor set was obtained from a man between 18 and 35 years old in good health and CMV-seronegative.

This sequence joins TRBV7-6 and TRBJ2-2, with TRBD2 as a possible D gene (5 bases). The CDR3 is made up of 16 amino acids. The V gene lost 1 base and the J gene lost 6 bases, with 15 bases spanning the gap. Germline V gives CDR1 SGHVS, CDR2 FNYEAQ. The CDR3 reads CASSLDSLAVSGELFF. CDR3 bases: TGTGCCAGCAGCTTAGATAGCCTAGCCGTGTCCGGGGAGCTGTTTTTT.

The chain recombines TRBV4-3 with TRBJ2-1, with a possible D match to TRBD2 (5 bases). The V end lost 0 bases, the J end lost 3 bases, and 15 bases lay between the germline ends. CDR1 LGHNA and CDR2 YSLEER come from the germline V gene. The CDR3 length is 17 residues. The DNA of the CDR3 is TGCGCCAGCAGCCAAGAGGCGGCGACTACCGGCTACAATGAGCAGTTCTTC. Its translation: CASSQEAATTGYNEQFF.

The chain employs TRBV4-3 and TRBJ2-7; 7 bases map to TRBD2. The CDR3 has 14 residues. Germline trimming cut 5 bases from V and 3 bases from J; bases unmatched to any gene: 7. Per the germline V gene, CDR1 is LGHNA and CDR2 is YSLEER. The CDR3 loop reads CASSSQRGGYEQYF. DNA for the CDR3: TGCGCCAGCAGCTCCCAGCGGGGAGGCTACGAGCAGTACTTC.

The CDR3 DNA is TGCGCCAGCAGCCCCGGACTAGCGGGGGGGACAGATACGCAGTATTTT. The encoded protein is CASSPGLAGGTDTQYF. V usage is TRBV5-1 and J usage is TRBJ2-3; 15 positions agree with TRBD2. CDR3 length equals 16 residues. J lost 3 bases, V lost 4 bases, and 3 bases had no gene match. Germline assignment: CDR1 SGHRS and CDR2 YFSETQ.

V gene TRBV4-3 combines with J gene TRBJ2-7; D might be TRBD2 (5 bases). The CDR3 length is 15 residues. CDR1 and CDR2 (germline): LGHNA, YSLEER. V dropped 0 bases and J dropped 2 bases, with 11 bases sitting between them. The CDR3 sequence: CASSQDQRYTYEQYF. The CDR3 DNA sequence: TGCGCCAGCAGCCAAGATCAGCGGTACACCTACGAGCAGTACTTC.

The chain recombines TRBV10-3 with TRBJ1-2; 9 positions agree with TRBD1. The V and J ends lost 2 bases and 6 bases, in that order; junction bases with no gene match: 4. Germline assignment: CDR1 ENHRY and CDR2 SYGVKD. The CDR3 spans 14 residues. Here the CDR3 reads CAISETGGVDGYTF. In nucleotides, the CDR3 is TGTGCCATCAGTGAGACAGGGGGCGTAGATGGCTACACCTTC.